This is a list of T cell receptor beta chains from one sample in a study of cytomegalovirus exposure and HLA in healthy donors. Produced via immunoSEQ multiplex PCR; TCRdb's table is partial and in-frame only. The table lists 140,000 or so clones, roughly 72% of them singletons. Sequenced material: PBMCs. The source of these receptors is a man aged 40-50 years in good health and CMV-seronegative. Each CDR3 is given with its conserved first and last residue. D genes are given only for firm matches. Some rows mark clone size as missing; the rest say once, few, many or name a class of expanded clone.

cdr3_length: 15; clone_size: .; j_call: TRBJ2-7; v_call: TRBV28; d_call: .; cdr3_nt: TGTGCCAGCAGATCCGTAGTCGCACCTTCCTACGAGCAGTACTTC; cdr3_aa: CASRSVVAPSYEQYF
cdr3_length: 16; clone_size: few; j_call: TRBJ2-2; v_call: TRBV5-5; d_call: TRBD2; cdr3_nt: TGTGCCAGCAGCCGGGGGGTGACCTCGAACACCGGGGAGCTGTTTTTT; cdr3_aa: CASSRGVTSNTGELFF
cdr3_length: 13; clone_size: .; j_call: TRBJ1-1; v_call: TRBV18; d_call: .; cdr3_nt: TGTGCCAGCTCAACGGCAGGGTACACTGAAGCTTTCTTT; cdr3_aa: CASSTAGYTEAFF
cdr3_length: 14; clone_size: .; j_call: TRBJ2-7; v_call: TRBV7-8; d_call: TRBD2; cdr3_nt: TGTGCCAGCAGCTCATGGACTAGCGGGAGGGAGCAGTACTTC; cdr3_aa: CASSSWTSGREQYF
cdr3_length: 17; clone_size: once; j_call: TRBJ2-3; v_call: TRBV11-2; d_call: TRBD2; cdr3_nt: TGTGCCAGCAGTCACCTTATAGCGGGAGTGGGCACAGATACGCAGTATTTT; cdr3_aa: CASSHLIAGVGTDTQYF
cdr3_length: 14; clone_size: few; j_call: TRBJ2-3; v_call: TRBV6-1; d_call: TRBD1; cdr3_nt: TGTGCCACCCGGGAACAGGGGGGCATAGATACGCAGTATTTT; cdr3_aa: CATREQGGIDTQYF
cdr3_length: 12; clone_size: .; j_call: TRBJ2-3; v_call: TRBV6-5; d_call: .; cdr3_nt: TGTGCCAGCGGGGGGGCCGGAGATACGCAGTATTTT; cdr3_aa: CASGGAGDTQYF
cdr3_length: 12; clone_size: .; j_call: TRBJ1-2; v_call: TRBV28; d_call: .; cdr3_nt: TGTGCCAGCAGGTACGGGGGCTATGGCTACACCTTC; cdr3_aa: CASRYGGYGYTF
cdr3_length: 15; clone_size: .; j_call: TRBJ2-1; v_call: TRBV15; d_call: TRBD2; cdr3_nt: TGTGCCACCAGCCGTTGGACTAGCGGGAGAGATGAGCAGTTCTTC; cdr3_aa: CATSRWTSGRDEQFF
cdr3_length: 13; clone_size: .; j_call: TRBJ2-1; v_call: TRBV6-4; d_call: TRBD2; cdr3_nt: TGTGCCAGCAGTGAGCGGGAGGGCAGGGAGCAGTTCTTC; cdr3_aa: CASSEREGREQFF
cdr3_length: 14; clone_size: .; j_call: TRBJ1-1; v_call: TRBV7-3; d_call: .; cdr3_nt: TGTGCCAGCAGCTTACAGGGTAGGATCACTGAAGCTTTCTTT; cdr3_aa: CASSLQGRITEAFF
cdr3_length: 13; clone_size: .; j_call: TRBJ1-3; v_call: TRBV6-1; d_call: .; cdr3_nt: TGTGCCAGCAGTGGCGGGCCTGGAAACACCATATATTTT; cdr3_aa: CASSGGPGNTIYF
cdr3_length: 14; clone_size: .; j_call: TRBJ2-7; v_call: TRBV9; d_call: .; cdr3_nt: TGTGCCAGCAGCGTACAGGGTGGGCTCGGCGAGCAGTACTTC; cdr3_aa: CASSVQGGLGEQYF
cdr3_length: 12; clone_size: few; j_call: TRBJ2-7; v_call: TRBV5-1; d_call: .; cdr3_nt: TGCGCCAGCAGCTTGGATCGGTACGAGCAGTACTTC; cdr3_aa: CASSLDRYEQYF
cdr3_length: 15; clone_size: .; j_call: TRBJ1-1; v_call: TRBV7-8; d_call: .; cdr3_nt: TGTGCCAGCAGCTTAGCGCCGACAGCGAACACTGAAGCTTTCTTT; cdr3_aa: CASSLAPTANTEAFF
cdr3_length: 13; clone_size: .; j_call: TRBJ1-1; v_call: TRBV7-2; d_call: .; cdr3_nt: TGTGCCAGCAGCTTGGCGTGGACAACTGAAGCTTTCTTT; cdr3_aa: CASSLAWTTEAFF
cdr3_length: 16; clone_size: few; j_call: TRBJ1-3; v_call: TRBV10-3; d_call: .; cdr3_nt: TGTGCCATCAGGGGCCAGGGCTTTAACTCTGGAAACACCATATATTTT; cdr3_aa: CAIRGQGFNSGNTIYF
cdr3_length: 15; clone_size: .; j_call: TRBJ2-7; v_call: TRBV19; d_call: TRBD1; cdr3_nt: TGTGCCAGTAGCGCCGGGACAGGGAGCTCCTACGAGCAGTACTTC; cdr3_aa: CASSAGTGSSYEQYF
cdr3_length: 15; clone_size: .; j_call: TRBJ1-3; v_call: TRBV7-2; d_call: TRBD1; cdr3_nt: TGTGCCAGCAGCCCATACAGGGGGCCCGGAAACACCATATATTTT; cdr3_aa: CASSPYRGPGNTIYF
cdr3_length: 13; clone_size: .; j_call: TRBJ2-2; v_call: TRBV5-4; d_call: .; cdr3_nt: TGTGCCAGCAGCTCACACCCCACCGGGGAGCTGTTTTTT; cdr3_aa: CASSSHPTGELFF
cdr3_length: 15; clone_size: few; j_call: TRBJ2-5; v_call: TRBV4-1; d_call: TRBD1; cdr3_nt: TGCGCCAGCAGTCCGGACAGGGAGGCTCAAGAGACCCAGTACTTC; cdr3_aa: CASSPDREAQETQYF
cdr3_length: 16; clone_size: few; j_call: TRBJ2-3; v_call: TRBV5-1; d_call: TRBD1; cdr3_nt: TGCGCCAGCAGCTTGGTGGCAGGGGGAAGCACAGATACGCAGTATTTT; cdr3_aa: CASSLVAGGSTDTQYF
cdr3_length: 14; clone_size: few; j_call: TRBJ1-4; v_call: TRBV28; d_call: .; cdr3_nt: TGTGCCAGCAGTTACAGGGCAGGAAACGAAAAACTGTTTTTT; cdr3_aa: CASSYRAGNEKLFF
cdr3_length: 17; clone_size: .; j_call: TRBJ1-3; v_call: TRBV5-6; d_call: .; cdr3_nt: TGTGCCAGCAGCTTTATATCTGCATACTCCTCTGGAAACACCATATATTTT; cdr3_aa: CASSFISAYSSGNTIYF
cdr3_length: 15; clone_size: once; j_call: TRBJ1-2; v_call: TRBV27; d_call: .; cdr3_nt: TGTGCCAGCAGTTGGGGCAGGGGTTGGCTCTATGGCTACACCTTC; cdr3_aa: CASSWGRGWLYGYTF
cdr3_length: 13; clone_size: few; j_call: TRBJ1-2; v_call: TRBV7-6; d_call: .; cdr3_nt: TGTGCCAGCAGCCCCGGGACATCCTATGGCTACACCTTC; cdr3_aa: CASSPGTSYGYTF
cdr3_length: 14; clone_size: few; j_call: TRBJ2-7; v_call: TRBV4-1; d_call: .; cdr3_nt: TGCGCCAGCAGCCAAGTGGCCAGTACCTACGAGCAGTACTTC; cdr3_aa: CASSQVASTYEQYF
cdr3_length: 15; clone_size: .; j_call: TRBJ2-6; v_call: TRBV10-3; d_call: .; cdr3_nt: TGTGCCATCAGCTGGGGGGGCCCCGGGGCCAACGTCCTGACTTTC; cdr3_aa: CAISWGGPGANVLTF
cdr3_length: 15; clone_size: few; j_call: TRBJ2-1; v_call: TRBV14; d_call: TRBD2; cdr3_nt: TGTGCCAGCAGCCAAGATTCCGGGAGGCGCGGTGAGCAGTTCTTC; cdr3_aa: CASSQDSGRRGEQFF
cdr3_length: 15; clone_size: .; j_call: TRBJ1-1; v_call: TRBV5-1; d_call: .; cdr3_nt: TGCGCCAGCAGCTTATGGGGGGCGGGAGGCACTGAAGCTTTCTTT; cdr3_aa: CASSLWGAGGTEAFF
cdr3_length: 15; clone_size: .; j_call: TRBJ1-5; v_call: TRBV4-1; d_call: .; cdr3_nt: TGCGCCAGCAGCTCTCCGCAGACAGGCAATCAGCCCCAGCATTTT; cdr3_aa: CASSSPQTGNQPQHF
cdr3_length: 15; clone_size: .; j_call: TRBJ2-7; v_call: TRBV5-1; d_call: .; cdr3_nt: TGCGCCAGCAGCTTGGATCTCGGGAACCCCTACGAGCAGTACTTC; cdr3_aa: CASSLDLGNPYEQYF
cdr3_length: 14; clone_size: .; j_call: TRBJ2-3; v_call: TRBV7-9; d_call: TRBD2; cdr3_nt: TGTGCCAGCAGCTTGGGGGGGGTAACAGATACGCAGTATTTT; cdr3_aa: CASSLGGVTDTQYF
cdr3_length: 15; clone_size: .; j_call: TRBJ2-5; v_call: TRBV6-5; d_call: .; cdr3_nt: .; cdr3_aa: CASSSSGLAEETQYF
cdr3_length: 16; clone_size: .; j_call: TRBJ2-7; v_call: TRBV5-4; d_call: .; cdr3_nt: TGTGCCAGCAGCTTAAGCTACCGGGACACCACTTACGAGCAGTACTTC; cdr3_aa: CASSLSYRDTTYEQYF
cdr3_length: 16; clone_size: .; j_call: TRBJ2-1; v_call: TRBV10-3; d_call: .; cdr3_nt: TGTGCCATCAGTGCCGGCCAGGGTGGCATTACGGATGAGCAGTTCTTC; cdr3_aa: CAISAGQGGITDEQFF
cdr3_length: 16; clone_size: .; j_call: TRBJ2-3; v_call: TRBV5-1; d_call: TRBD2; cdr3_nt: TGCGCCAGCAGCTTGGAGGTAGCGGGGGCCTCAGATACGCAGTATTTT; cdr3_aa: CASSLEVAGASDTQYF
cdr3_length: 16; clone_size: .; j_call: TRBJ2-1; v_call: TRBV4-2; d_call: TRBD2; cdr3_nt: TGTGCCAGCAGCCAAGATGTGGGGGGGGACTACAATGAGCAGTTCTTC; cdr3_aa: CASSQDVGGDYNEQFF
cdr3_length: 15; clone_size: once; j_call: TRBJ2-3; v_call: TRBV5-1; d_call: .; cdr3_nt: TGCGCCAGCAGCTTGGACAGCCTCCGCACAGATACGCAGTATTTT; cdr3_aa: CASSLDSLRTDTQYF
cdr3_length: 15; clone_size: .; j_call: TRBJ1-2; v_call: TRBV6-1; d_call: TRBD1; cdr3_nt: TGTGCCAGCTCGAAGGGGACAGTCTACCCTATGGGCTACACCTTC; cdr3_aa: CASSKGTVYPMGYTF
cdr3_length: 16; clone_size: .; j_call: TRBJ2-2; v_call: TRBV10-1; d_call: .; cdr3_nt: TGCGCCAGCAGTGACCCCCGAGGAGGGGACTCCGGGGAGCTGTTTTTT; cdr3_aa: CASSDPRGGDSGELFF
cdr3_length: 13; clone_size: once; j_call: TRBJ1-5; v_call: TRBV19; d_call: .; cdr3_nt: TGTGCCAGTAGTGGACAGACGTATCAGCCCCAGAATTTT; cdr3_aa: CASSGQTYQPQNF
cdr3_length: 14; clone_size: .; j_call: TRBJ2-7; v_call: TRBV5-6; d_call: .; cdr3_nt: TGTGCCAGCAGTCTTCTCGGGACACCCTACGAGCAGTACTTC; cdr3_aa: CASSLLGTPYEQYF
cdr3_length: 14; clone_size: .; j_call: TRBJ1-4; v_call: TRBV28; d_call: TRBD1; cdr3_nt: TGTGCCAGCAGCCAGACAGGGGGCAATGAAAAACTGTTTTTT; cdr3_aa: CASSQTGGNEKLFF